Given below is one T cell receptor (beta chain) in context. The sample originates from a study of shared clonotypes between healthy human individuals. Clones were sequenced by immunoSEQ multiplex PCR, and TCRdb holds only the in-frame ones, with some missing. The sample has approximately 720,000 clones; roughly 78% are singletons. The V gene's germline CDR1 is MDHEN and CDR2 SYDVKM. V gave up 6 bases and J gave up 4 bases, with 9 bases separating them. The CDR3 spans 13 residues. The sequenced sample consisted of memory CD4+ T cells sorted from blood. Subset given: CD45RA-negative fraction. The V gene is TRBV28, the J gene TRBJ2-2; D is undetermined. The clonotype originates from a woman in her 30s in good health. The CDR3 DNA sequence: TGTGCCAGCAGATACAGCTCCACCGGGGAGCTGTTTTTT. Translation: CASRYSSTGELFF.